These 5 T cell receptor beta chains were sequenced from one sample in a study of cytomegalovirus exposure and HLA in healthy donors. A multiplex PCR was run with 60 Vbeta primers and 13 Jbeta primers. The method was immunoSEQ multiplex PCR; TCRdb's version includes in-frame clones alone and lacks a portion of them. The profile covers over 100,000 clones, with 70% to 75% appearing a single time and around 2.1% taken by the ten largest. The sample consisted of PBMCs. The receptors come from a woman aged 40 to 50 in good health and CMV-seropositive.

This chain joins TRBV28 and TRBJ2-7; 10 bases agree with TRBD1. The CDR3 has 16 amino acids. Germline assignment: CDR1 MDHEN and CDR2 SYDVKM. The junction had 11 bases not matched to a gene; V was cut back by 5 bases and J by 4 bases. The CDR3 nucleotides are TGTGCCAGCAGTCCCTCCGGGACAGGGGACGGGTACGAGCAGTACTTC. Translation gives CASSPSGTGDGYEQYF. Supplemented by reference TRBV28 and TRBJ2-7, the full variable domain reads DVKVTQSSRYLVKRTGEKVFLECVQDMDHENMFWYRQDPGLGLRLIYFSYDVKMKEKGDIPEGYSVSREKKERFSLILESASTNQTSMYLCASSPSGTGDGYEQYFGPGTRLTVT.

The chain combines TRBV7-8 with TRBJ2-3, with 13 bases fitting TRBD2. The CDR3 has 17 amino acids. Trimming removed 4 bases from V and 0 bases from J; junction bases left unmatched: 4. Germline V lookup: CDR1 SGHVS, CDR2 FQNEAQ. The CDR3 reads CASSSGLAGLSTDTQYF. CDR3 DNA sequence: TGTGCCAGCAGCTCGGGACTAGCGGGACTGAGCACAGATACGCAGTATTTT.

The V call is TRBV18, the J call TRBJ2-3; D possibly corresponds to TRBD1 (6 bases). CDR1 is KGHSH and CDR2 is LQKENI in the germline V gene. This CDR3 is built from 13 residues. The V end lost 3 bases, the J end lost 4 bases, and 8 bases lay between the germline ends. In DNA, the CDR3 is TGTGCCAGCTCACCCGGGACACCAGATACGCAGTATTTT. It encodes CASSPGTPDTQYF.

The V call is TRBV19, the J call TRBJ2-5, with 7 bases that match TRBD2. Trimming at V came to 5 bases and at J to 1 base, leaving 13 bases not matched to a gene. The CDR3 totals 17 residues. The germline CDR1 and CDR2 sequences are LNHDA and SQIVND (reference sequence). CDR3 loop: CASSGAHAGVIQETQYF. The CDR3 coding sequence is TGTGCCAGTAGTGGGGCGCACGCGGGAGTCATCCAAGAGACCCAGTACTTC.

The chain combines TRBV6-5 with TRBJ1-2, with D possibly TRBD1 on 6 matching bases. Trimming stripped 4 bases from V and 7 bases from J, with 13 bases between. The CDR3 extends over 13 amino acids. Germline values: CDR1 MNHEY, CDR2 SVGAGI. This CDR3 is CASSFYRESGYTF. In DNA form, the CDR3 reads TGTGCCAGCAGTTTCTACAGGGAGAGTGGCTACACCTTC.